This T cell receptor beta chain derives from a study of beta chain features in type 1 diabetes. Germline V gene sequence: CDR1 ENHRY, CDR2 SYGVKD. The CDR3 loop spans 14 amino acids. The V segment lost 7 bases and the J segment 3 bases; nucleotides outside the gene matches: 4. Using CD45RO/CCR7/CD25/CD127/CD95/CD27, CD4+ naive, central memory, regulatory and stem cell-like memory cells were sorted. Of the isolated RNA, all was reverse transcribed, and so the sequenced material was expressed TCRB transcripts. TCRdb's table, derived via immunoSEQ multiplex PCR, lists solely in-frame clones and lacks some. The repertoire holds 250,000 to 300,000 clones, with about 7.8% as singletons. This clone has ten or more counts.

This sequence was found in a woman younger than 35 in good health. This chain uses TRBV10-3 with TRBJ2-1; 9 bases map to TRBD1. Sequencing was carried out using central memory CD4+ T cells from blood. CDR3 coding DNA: TGTGCCATCACTTGGACAGGGGTCTACAATGAGCAGTTCTTC. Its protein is CAITWTGVYNEQFF.